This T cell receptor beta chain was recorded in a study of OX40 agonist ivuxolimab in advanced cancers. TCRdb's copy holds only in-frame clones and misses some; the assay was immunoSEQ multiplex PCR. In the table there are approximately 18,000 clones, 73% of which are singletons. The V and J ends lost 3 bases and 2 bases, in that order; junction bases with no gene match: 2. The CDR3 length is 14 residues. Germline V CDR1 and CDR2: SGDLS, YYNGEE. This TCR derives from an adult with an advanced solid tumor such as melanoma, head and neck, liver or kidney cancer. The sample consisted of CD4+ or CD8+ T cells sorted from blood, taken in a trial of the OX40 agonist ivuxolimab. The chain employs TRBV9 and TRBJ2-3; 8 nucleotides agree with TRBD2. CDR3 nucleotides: TGTGCCAGCAGCGATAGCGGGGTCACAGATACGCAGTATTTT. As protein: CASSDSGVTDTQYF.